These 4 T cell receptor beta chains were sequenced from one sample in a study of cytomegalovirus exposure and HLA in healthy donors. Assay: immunoSEQ multiplex PCR; the TCRdb copy retains only in-frame clones and omits some. The data show 180,000 or so clones, with 86% seen just once and around 7.2% held by the top ten. Material for sequencing was PBMCs. These receptors came from a man between 25 and 39 years old in good health and CMV-seropositive.

V and J are TRBV5-1 and TRBJ2-3; maybe TRBD1 (5 bases). The V gene lost 0 bases and the J gene lost 4 bases, with 12 bases spanning the gap. This CDR3 is built from 15 residues. CDR1 and CDR2 from the germline V gene are SGHRS and YFSETQ. CDR3 coding DNA: TGCGCCAGCAGCTTGGGACAGCCCGGCGCAGATACGCAGTATTTT. Its translation: CASSLGQPGADTQYF.

The CDR3 region is CASPSGTAFYSNQPQHF. CDR3 DNA sequence: TGTGCCAGCCCAAGCGGGACAGCCTTTTATAGCAATCAGCCCCAGCATTTT. The genes are TRBV11-3 and TRBJ1-5, with 7 bases aligning to TRBD1. Germline V CDR1 and CDR2: SGHNT, YENEEA. Trimming removed 8 bases from V and 0 bases from J; junction bases left unmatched: 13. The CDR3 spans 17 residues.

This sequence joins TRBV29-1 and TRBJ2-1; the D gene is possibly TRBD1 (6 bases). Trimming removed 3 bases at V and 2 bases at J, with 14 bases between. Germline V gene sequence: CDR1 SQVTM, CDR2 ANQGSEA. The CDR3 totals 15 residues. The CDR3 DNA follows: TGCAGCGTTGATGGCGGCAGGGGCCCCTACAATGAGCAGTTCTTC. Protein: CSVDGGRGPYNEQFF.

This rearrangement joins TRBV6-6 to TRBJ2-1; D is tentatively TRBD1 or TRBD2 (5 bases each). Trimming took 7 bases from V and 3 from J, leaving 16 bases between them. This CDR3 is 15 amino acids long. CDR1 is MNHNY, CDR2 SVGAGI, per germline (reference sequence). CDR3 sequence: CASTNPGPNYNEQFF. CDR3 coding DNA: TGTGCCAGCACGAACCCGGGACCCAACTACAATGAGCAGTTCTTC.